This T cell receptor (beta chain) was recorded in a study of T cells in Graves' hyperthyroidism and ophthalmopathy. Study details: Once the initial diagnosis was made, peripheral blood was obtained before any treatment.

This clonotype was seen many times. Graves' hyperthyroidism without ophthalmopathy progression within 18 months was termed stable. Between the trimmed V and J ends, which lost 7 bases and 0 bases, there was a span of 17 bases. The CDR3 covers 16 residues. In germline, CDR1 is MDHEN, CDR2 SYDVKM. Amplification yielded TCR beta CDR3 regions, with RNA transcripts as the source. The TCR CDR3 first-round RT-PCR relied on the HTBI primer set. TCRdb reprocessed the multiplex PCR reads with MiXCR, giving one entry per CDR3 protein. The table includes under 450,000 distinct CDR3 sequences, around a sixth detected once.

This chain joins TRBV28 and TRBJ2-3; D is perhaps TRBD1 or TRBD2 (5 bases each). This clonotype was sampled from a woman aged 18-29 years with Graves' hyperthyroidism. The sequencing input was blood. In DNA form, the CDR3 reads TGTGCCAGCAAAGGGACCTCCCGACTGAGCACAGATACGCAGTATTTT. This sequence encodes CASKGTSRLSTDTQYF.